This TCR beta chain was sequenced during a study of T cell changes during pregnancy in multiple sclerosis. This clone was seen a single time. This CDR3 is 15 amino acids long. Germline V CDR1 and CDR2: SGHKS, YYEKEE (reference sequence). The V and J ends lost 3 bases and 7 bases, in that order; junction bases with no gene match: 9. Repertoires were generated with immunoSEQ multiplex PCR, while TCRdb's copy carries only in-frame clones and drops some. The sample includes 40,000 to 45,000 clones, roughly 90% of them seen just once. The clonotype originates from a female donor with multiple sclerosis, enrolled in a pregnancy study. This chain uses TRBV5-5 with TRBJ1-4, with 7 bases identical to TRBD1. The sample here was CD4+ T cells from peripheral blood mononuclear cells, taken in the third trimester of pregnancy. CDR3 sequence (DNA): TGTGCCAGCAGCTACGGGACAGCTCAATTTGAAAAACTGTTTTTT. This encodes CASSYGTAQFEKLFF.